This passage covers 30 T cell receptor beta chains from one sample sequenced in a study of CD8 T cells in Susac syndrome. Roughly 0.45 to 1 ug RNA was reverse transcribed with random hexamers. One entry per CDR3 protein results from TCRdb running MiXCR on the immunoSEQ multiplex PCR reads. Altogether 240,000 or so distinct CDR3 sequences are present, around 96% being singletons, with the ten largest covering under 0.12%. The sample consisted of CD4+ T cells from PBMCs. These receptors originate from a human donor with Susac syndrome.

The rearrangement joins TRBV5-1 to TRBJ2-7; tentative D call: TRBD2 (6 bases). Germline CDR1 SGHRS, CDR2 YFSETQ. The CDR3 extends over 14 amino acids. Between the trimmed V and J ends, which lost 1 base and 2 bases, there was a span of 10 bases. In DNA form, the CDR3 reads TGCGCCAGCAGCTTGCCTAGCGCGACCTACGAGCAGTACTTC. Protein product: CASSLPSATYEQYF.

The rearrangement links TRBV12-3 or TRBV12-4 to TRBJ1-1, with D maybe TRBD1 (6 bases). The V end was cut by 8 bases, the J end by 3 bases, with 13 bases between. This CDR3 has 13 residues. As DNA, the CDR3 is TGTGCCAGCGGACAGACAGTGGACACTGAAGCTTTCTTT. It specifies CASGQTVDTEAFF.

The V gene is TRBV9, the J gene TRBJ2-5; D could derive from TRBD1 or TRBD2 (5 bases each). The V end was cut by 6 bases, the J end by 7 bases, with 19 bases between. This CDR3 comprises 14 residues. Germline V CDR1 and CDR2: SGDLS, YYNGEE. The CDR3 region has the DNA TGTGCCAGCAACGGGATGGGGGTCGAAGGGACCCAGTACTTC. Protein: CASNGMGVEGTQYF.

V gene TRBV30 combines with J gene TRBJ1-2; weak D call: TRBD1 (5 bases). CDR1 GTSNPN and CDR2 SVGIG come from the germline V gene (reference sequence). The CDR3 contains 14 residues. V was shortened by 5 bases and J by 8 bases, with 21 bases between the two germline ends. CDR3 DNA sequence: TGTGCCTGGGGACTGGGGCAGCAGACCGCCGGCTACACCTTC. This encodes CAWGLGQQTAGYTF.

The V call is TRBV5-1, the J call TRBJ2-1; D gene unclear. Germline V gene lookup returns CDR1 SGHRS and CDR2 YFSETQ. The CDR3 covers 17 residues. The germline V and J ends were trimmed by 0 bases and 5 bases, with 18 bases remaining between them. The CDR3 sequence: CASSLVKRANADNEQFF. The CDR3 nucleotides read TGCGCCAGCAGCTTGGTAAAACGGGCGAACGCAGACAATGAGCAGTTCTTC.

This chain uses TRBV9 with TRBJ2-2; D is unclear. Germline V gives CDR1 SGDLS, CDR2 YYNGEE. This CDR3 is 16 amino acids long. V lost 4 bases and J lost 3, with 16 bases in between. CDR3 DNA sequence: TGTGCCAGCAGCCTCACGACCGGGTCCGACACCGGGGAGCTGTTTTTT. Its translation is CASSLTTGSDTGELFF.

The V call is TRBV4-1, the J call TRBJ1-4; no reliable D call. Trimming cost V 0 bases and J 14 bases, with 19 bases left between them. The germline V gene has CDR1 MGHRA and CDR2 YSYEKL. The length of the CDR3 is 15 residues. CDR3 nucleotides: TGCGCCAGCAGCCAAGAGGCGGTGACTTTATCGGGGCTGTTTTTT. It codes for CASSQEAVTLSGLFF.

J is TRBJ1-1 and V is TRBV2, with 10 bases fitting TRBD1. From germline, CDR1 is SNHLY and CDR2 FYNNEI. The CDR3 has 10 amino acids. The ends lost 5 bases at V and 13 bases at J; junction bases unmatched: 1. This CDR3 reads CASSRDRGFF. The CDR3 nucleotides are TGTGCCAGCAGTCGGGACAGGGGTTTCTTT.

The rearrangement links TRBV12-3 or TRBV12-4 to TRBJ2-5; D is ambiguous. The V end was cut by 0 bases, the J end by 2 bases, with 4 bases between. The CDR3 is 13 residues long. The CDR3 bases are TGTGCCAGCAGTTTAGCCCCTCAAGAGACCCAGTACTTC. It encodes CASSLAPQETQYF.

The chain joins TRBV11-3 to TRBJ2-3, with TRBD1 identical over 9 bases. Germline V gene lookup returns CDR1 SGHNT and CDR2 YENEEA. The CDR3 is made up of 15 amino acids. V lost 5 bases, J lost 3 bases, and 6 bases stayed unmatched. CDR3 protein: CASSHRGQSTDTQYF. The CDR3 region has the DNA TGTGCCAGCAGCCACAGGGGGCAGTCGACAGATACGCAGTATTTT. The whole variable domain, remainder taken from reference TRBV11-3 and TRBJ2-3, is EAGVVQSPRYKIIEKKQPVAFWCNPISGHNTLYWYLQNLGQGPELLIRYENEEAVDDSQLPKDRFSAERLKGVDSTLKIQPAELGDSAVYLCASSHRGQSTDTQYFGPGTRLTVL.

The chain joins TRBV5-1 to TRBJ2-5, with D unresolved. CDR1 and CDR2 from the germline V gene are SGHRS and YFSETQ. The CDR3 runs to 13 residues. Between the trimmed V and J ends, which lost 4 bases and 2 bases, there was a span of 9 bases. The CDR3 is CASSQSLQETQYF. Written as DNA, the CDR3 is TGCGCCAGCAGCCAGTCCCTTCAAGAGACCCAGTACTTC.

V is TRBV5-1 and J is TRBJ2-5; D is uncertain. Germline-derived CDR1 and CDR2 are SGHRS and YFSETQ. The CDR3 extends over 13 amino acids. V was shortened by 5 bases and J by 2 bases, with 10 bases between the two germline ends. CDR3 nucleotides: TGCGCCAGCAGGGCCGTAATTCAAGAGACCCAGTACTTC. Encoded protein: CASRAVIQETQYF.

The J gene is TRBJ2-1, the V gene TRBV28; D might be TRBD1 or TRBD2, each matching 5 bases. Germline loops: CDR1 MDHEN, CDR2 SYDVKM. CDR3 length equals 15 residues. V dropped 1 base and J dropped 2 bases, with 9 bases sitting between them. CDR3 coding DNA: TGTGCCAGCAGTTTATTCCAGGGAGCCTACAATGAGCAGTTCTTC. It codes for CASSLFQGAYNEQFF.

The genes are TRBV6-1 and TRBJ1-5, with D possibly matching TRBD1 (5 bases). Germline loops: CDR1 MNHNS, CDR2 SASEGT. This CDR3 has 19 residues. Trimming pared 5 bases from V and 0 bases from J, leaving 23 bases between. The CDR3 is CASSQGYHTRGYSNQPQHF. The CDR3 DNA follows: TGTGCCAGCAGTCAAGGGTATCATACGAGGGGTTATAGCAATCAGCCCCAGCATTTT.

The rearrangement uses TRBV20-1 and TRBJ1-1; perhaps TRBD1 as D (6 bases). Germline CDR1 reads DFQATT; CDR2 reads SNEGSKA (reference sequence). This CDR3 contains 14 residues. With 6 bases removed from V and 3 bases from J, the gap between germline ends came to 17 bases. The CDR3 nucleotides read TGCAGTGCCAGGACGGGGGGCACGGACACTGAAGCTTTCTTT. Translation: CSARTGGTDTEAFF.

This chain connects TRBV12-3 or TRBV12-4 to TRBJ2-1; 9 nucleotides line up with TRBD2. V dropped 5 bases and J dropped 5; count of bases not matched to a gene: 10. The CDR3 is made up of 16 amino acids. The CDR3 nucleotides read TGTGCCAGCAGTCCTCGAGCTAGCGGGGTCCACAATGAGCAGTTCTTC. Its protein is CASSPRASGVHNEQFF.

The chain carries TRBV27 and TRBJ1-1; D unclear. V was clipped by 6 bases and J by 4 bases, with 15 bases between them. CDR1 is MNHEY and CDR2 is SMNVEV in the germline V gene (reference sequence). The CDR3 runs 14 residues. The CDR3 sequence: CASRSYAGFTEAFF. CDR3 coding DNA: TGTGCCAGCAGATCGTACGCGGGTTTCACTGAAGCTTTCTTT.

The V call is TRBV20-1, the J call TRBJ1-1, with D possibly matching TRBD1 (5 bases). V shed 6 bases and J shed 5 bases, with 19 bases lying between them. The germline V gene has CDR1 DFQATT and CDR2 SNEGSKA (reference sequence). This CDR3 contains 14 residues. The CDR3 here is CSATEGPGGTEAFF. The CDR3 DNA reads TGCAGTGCCACCGAGGGGCCCGGAGGGACTGAAGCTTTCTTT.

The rearrangement links TRBV29-1 to TRBJ1-1; possibly TRBD1 for D (6 bases). Trimming stripped 6 bases from V and 0 bases from J, with 14 bases between. The germline V gene has CDR1 SQVTM and CDR2 ANQGSEA. The CDR3 contains 14 residues. The CDR3 DNA reads TGCAGCGTGACCCCTACAGGGATGAACACTGAAGCTTTCTTT. Its translation is CSVTPTGMNTEAFF. Full variable domain (remainder filled in from reference TRBV29-1 and TRBJ1-1): SAVISQKPSRDICQRGTSLTIQCQVDSQVTMMFWYRQQPGQSLTLIATANQGSEATYESGFVIDKFPISRPNLTFSTLTVSNMSPEDSSIYLCSVTPTGMNTEAFFGQGTRLTVV.

The V gene is TRBV29-1, the J gene TRBJ1-3, with D possibly matching TRBD1 (6 bases). With 6 bases removed from V and 7 bases from J, the gap between germline ends came to 13 bases. Germline V CDR1 and CDR2: SQVTM, ANQGSEA. The CDR3 has 12 amino acids. CDR3 protein: CSVSPGENTIYF. Written as DNA, the CDR3 is TGCAGCGTAAGCCCAGGGGAGAACACCATATATTTT.

The chain couples TRBV20-1 to TRBJ2-4; D remains ambiguous. The V gene lost 0 bases and the J gene lost 9 bases, with 12 bases spanning the gap. The CDR3 loop spans 13 amino acids. Germline V gene data show CDR1 as DFQATT and CDR2 as SNEGSKA (reference sequence). The CDR3 sequence is CSAREPSVSIQYF. The CDR3 region has the DNA TGCAGTGCTAGAGAGCCATCCGTGAGCATTCAGTACTTC.

V gene TRBV20-1 combines with J gene TRBJ2-3, with 12 bases fitting TRBD2. Germline loops: CDR1 DFQATT, CDR2 SNEGSKA (reference sequence). The CDR3 is made up of 17 amino acids. V lost 3 bases to trimming and J lost 0 bases; unmatched junction nucleotides: 7. The CDR3 nucleotides are TGCAGTGCTAGTAACCTAGCGGGAGGGTCTAGCACAGATACGCAGTATTTT. The encoded protein is CSASNLAGGSSTDTQYF.

This chain's CDR3 is CASSHRVRGQRKQFF. As DNA, the CDR3 is TGTGCCAGCAGCCACCGAGTGCGGGGCCAGCGAAAGCAGTTCTTC. V and J are TRBV14 and TRBJ2-1; perhaps TRBD2 as D (6 bases). The V and J ends lost 3 bases and 11 bases respectively, with 20 bases between them. The germline gives CDR1 SGHDN, CDR2 FVKESK. This CDR3 region has 15 residues. The full variable domain, in which reference TRBV14 and TRBJ2-1 provide the parts outside the CDR3, is EAGVTQFPSHSVIEKGQTVTLRCDPISGHDNLYWYRRVMGKEIKFLLHFVKESKQDESGMPNNRFLAERTGGTYSTLKVQPAELEDSGVYFCASSHRVRGQRKQFFGPGTRLTVL.

The chain couples TRBV14 to TRBJ2-5, with 9 bases aligning to TRBD1. Unmatched junction bases numbered 5, after V lost 3 bases and J lost 3 bases. The CDR3 length is 15 residues. Per germline, CDR1 SGHDN and CDR2 FVKESK. The CDR3 loop reads CASSQGQGGKETQYF. The DNA of the CDR3 is TGTGCCAGCAGCCAGGGACAGGGTGGCAAAGAGACCCAGTACTTC.

The chain couples TRBV29-1 to TRBJ1-2; no reliable D call. This CDR3 is built from 13 residues. Per germline, CDR1 SQVTM and CDR2 ANQGSEA. Trimming removed 3 bases at V and 4 bases at J, with 12 bases between. CDR3 residues: CSVETRPFYGYTF. CDR3 nucleotide sequence: TGCAGCGTTGAGACAAGGCCTTTCTATGGCTACACCTTC.

The genes are TRBV28 and TRBJ2-3, with D possibly being TRBD1 or TRBD2 (5 bases each). Germline lookup yields CDR1 MDHEN and CDR2 SYDVKM. Between the trimmed V and J ends, which lost 8 bases and 2 bases, there was a span of 11 bases. The CDR3 has 13 amino acids. CDR3 amino acids: CASGTGFTDTQYF. CDR3 coding DNA: TGTGCCAGCGGGACGGGATTCACAGATACGCAGTATTTT.

The chain carries TRBV20-1 and TRBJ2-1, with 9 bases that match TRBD2. The CDR3 is made up of 16 amino acids. The germline gives CDR1 DFQATT, CDR2 SNEGSKA (reference sequence). V lost 4 bases to trimming and J lost 6 bases; unmatched junction nucleotides: 13. The CDR3 DNA reads TGCAGTGCTAAATACTTAGCGGGAGTTCCCCCCAATGAGCAGTTCTTC. Amino acids: CSAKYLAGVPPNEQFF.

The J gene is TRBJ2-1, the V gene TRBV15, with TRBD2 matching over 9 bases. Germline V lookup: CDR1 LNHNV, CDR2 YYDKDF (reference sequence). The CDR3 runs to 19 residues. V trimming: 3 bases; J trimming: 1 base; junction bases outside the gene matches: 13. In DNA, the CDR3 is TGTGCCACCAGCAGGGGGCCCGGCGGGAGGGCCTGGTCCTACAATGAGCAGTTCTTC. It is translated as CATSRGPGGRAWSYNEQFF.

The gene calls are TRBV19 and TRBJ2-5; D may be TRBD1 (5 bases). The V gene lost 4 bases and the J gene lost 2 bases, with 14 bases spanning the gap. In germline, CDR1 is LNHDA, CDR2 SQIVND (reference sequence). The CDR3 extends over 15 amino acids. The CDR3 coding sequence is TGTGCCAGTAGTACGCCAGGGCTTCCTCAAGAGACCCAGTACTTC. Amino acid sequence: CASSTPGLPQETQYF.

In its sample, this clonotype was seen once. The gene calls are TRBV5-4 and TRBJ2-5; D remains unclear. There are 16 residues in the CDR3. Germline V gene lookup returns CDR1 SGHNT and CDR2 YYREEE (reference sequence). Between the trimmed V and J ends, which lost 0 bases and 4 bases, there was a span of 16 bases. This chain's CDR3 is CASSLEVGRLGETQYF. Here the CDR3 DNA reads TGTGCCAGCAGCTTGGAGGTCGGCAGGTTGGGAGAGACCCAGTACTTC.